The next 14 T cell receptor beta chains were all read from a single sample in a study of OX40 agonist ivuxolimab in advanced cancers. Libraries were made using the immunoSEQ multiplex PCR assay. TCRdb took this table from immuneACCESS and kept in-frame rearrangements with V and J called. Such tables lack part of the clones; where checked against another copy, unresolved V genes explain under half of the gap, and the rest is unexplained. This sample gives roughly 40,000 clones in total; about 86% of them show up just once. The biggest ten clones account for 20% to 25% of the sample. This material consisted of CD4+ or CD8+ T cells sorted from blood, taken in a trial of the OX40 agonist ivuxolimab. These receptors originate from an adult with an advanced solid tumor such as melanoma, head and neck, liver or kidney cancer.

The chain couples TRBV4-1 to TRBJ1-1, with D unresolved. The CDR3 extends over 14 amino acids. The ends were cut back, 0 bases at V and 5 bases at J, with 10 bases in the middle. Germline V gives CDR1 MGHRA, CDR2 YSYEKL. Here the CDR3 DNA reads TGCGCCAGCAGCCAAGACCCCCCGGGAACTGAAGCTTTCTTT. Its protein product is CASSQDPPGTEAFF.

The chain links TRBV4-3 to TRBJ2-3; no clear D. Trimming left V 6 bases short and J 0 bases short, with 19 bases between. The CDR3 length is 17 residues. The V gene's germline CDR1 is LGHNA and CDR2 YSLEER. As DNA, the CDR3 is TGCGCCAGCAGTCACGCGGTGACTGTTACTAGCACAGATACGCAGTATTTT. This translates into CASSHAVTVTSTDTQYF.

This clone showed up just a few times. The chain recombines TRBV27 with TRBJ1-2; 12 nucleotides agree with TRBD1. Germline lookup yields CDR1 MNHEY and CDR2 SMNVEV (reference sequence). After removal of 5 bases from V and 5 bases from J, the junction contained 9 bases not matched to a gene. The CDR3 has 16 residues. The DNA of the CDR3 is TGTGCCAGCAGTCTGGGGACAGGGGGCATGGGGTATGGCTACACCTTC. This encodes CASSLGTGGMGYGYTF.

The CDR3 sequence: CASSTPGLRLGTGELFF. CDR3 in DNA: TGTGCCAGCAGCACCCCCGGCCTGAGGTTGGGCACCGGGGAGCTGTTTTTT. The chain recombines TRBV13 with TRBJ2-2; no reliable D call. The CDR3 totals 17 residues. Germline V gene data show CDR1 as PRHDT and CDR2 as FYEKMQ (reference sequence). The V and J ends lost 5 bases and 4 bases respectively, with 20 bases between them.

This CDR3 is CSAQFSAEAFF. As DNA, the CDR3 is TGCAGTGCTCAATTCTCGGCTGAAGCTTTCTTT. The chain joins TRBV20-1 to TRBJ1-1, with no clear D. The CDR3 length is 11 residues. V was trimmed by 5 bases and J by 6 bases, leaving 10 bases between them. In germline, CDR1 is DFQATT, CDR2 SNEGSKA (reference sequence).

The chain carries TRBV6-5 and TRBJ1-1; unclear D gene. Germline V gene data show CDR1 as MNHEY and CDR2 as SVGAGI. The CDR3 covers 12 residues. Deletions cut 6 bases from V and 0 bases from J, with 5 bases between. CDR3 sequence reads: CASREMNTEAFF. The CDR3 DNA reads TGTGCCAGCAGAGAGATGAACACTGAAGCTTTCTTT.

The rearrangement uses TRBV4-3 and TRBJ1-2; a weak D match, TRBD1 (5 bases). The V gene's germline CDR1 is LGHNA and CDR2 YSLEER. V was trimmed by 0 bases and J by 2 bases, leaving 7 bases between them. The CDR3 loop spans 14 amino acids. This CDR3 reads CASSQDRVNYGYTF. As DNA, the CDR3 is TGCGCCAGCAGCCAAGACAGGGTAAACTATGGCTACACCTTC.

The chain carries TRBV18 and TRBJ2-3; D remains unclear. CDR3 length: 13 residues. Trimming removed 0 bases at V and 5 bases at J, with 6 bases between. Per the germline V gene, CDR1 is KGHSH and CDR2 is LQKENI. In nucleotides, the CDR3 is TGTGCCAGCTCACCACCGGGCGGAGATACGCAGTATTTT. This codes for CASSPPGGDTQYF.

DNA for the CDR3: TGTGCCAGTAGTATAGGGGACAGCAGCGATGAAGCTTTCTTT. It specifies CASSIGDSSDEAFF. The chain links TRBV19 to TRBJ1-1, with 7 bases that match TRBD1. The germline gives CDR1 LNHDA, CDR2 SQIVND (reference sequence). The CDR3 runs 14 residues. Germline trimming cut 1 base from V and 7 bases from J; bases unmatched to any gene: 6.

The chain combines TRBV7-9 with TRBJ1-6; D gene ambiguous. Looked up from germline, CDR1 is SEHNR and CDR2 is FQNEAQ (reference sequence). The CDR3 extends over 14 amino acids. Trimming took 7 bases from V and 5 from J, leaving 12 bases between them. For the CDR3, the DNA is TGTGCCAGCACCTCTAACCCTAATAATTCACCCCTCCACTTT. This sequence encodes CASTSNPNNSPLHF.

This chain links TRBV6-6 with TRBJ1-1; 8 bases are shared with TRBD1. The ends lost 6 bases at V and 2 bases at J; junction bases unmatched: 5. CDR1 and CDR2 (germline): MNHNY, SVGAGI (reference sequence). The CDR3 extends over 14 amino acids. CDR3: CASSSGGENTEAFF. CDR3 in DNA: TGTGCCAGCAGCTCAGGGGGCGAAAACACTGAAGCTTTCTTT.

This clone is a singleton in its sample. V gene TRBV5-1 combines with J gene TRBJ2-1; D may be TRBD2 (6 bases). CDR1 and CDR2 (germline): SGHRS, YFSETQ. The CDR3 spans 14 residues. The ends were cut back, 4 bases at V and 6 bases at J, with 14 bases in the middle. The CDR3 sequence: CASSLDWGVNEQFF. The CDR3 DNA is TGCGCCAGCAGCCTGGACTGGGGGGTCAATGAGCAGTTCTTC.

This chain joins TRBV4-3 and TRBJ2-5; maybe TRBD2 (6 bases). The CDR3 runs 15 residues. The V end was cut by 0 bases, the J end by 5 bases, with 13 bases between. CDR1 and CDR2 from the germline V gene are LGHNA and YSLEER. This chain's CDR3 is CASSQDLGGRETQYF. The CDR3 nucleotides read TGCGCCAGCAGCCAAGATTTAGGAGGGAGGGAGACCCAGTACTTC.

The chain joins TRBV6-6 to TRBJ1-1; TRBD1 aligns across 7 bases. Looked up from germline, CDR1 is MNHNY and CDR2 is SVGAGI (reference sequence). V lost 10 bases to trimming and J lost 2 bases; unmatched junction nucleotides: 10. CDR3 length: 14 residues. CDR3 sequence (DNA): TGTGCCACCCTTAACAGGGGCCCAAACACTGAAGCTTTCTTT. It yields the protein CATLNRGPNTEAFF.